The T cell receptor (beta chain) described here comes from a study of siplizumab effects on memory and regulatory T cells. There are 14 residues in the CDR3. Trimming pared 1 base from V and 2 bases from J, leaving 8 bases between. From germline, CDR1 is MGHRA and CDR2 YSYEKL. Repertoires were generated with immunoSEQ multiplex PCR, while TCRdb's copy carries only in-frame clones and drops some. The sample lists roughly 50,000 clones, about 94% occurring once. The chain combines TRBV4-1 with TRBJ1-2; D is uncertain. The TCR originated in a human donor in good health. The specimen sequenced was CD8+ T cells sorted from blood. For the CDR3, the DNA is TGCGCCAGCAGCCAAGTCACGGGGAACTATGGCTACACCTTC. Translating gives CASSQVTGNYGYTF.